This TCR beta chain was identified during a study of T cell responses to AZD1222 COVID-19 vaccine. Some clones are missing from TCRdb's copy, which holds only in-frame ones; the method was immunoSEQ multiplex PCR. The sample records 150,000 to 200,000 clones, just over 90% being singletons. This CDR3 has 16 amino acids. J lost 2 bases, V lost 0 bases, and 6 bases had no gene match. Germline CDR1 reads MNHNS; CDR2 reads SASEGT. This sample comprised peripheral blood, obtained on day 0 of AZD1222 vaccination. The sequence came from an adult in good health. The V gene is TRBV6-1, the J gene TRBJ2-7; 8 bases align to TRBD1. The CDR3: CASSEAADRVPYEQYF. The CDR3 bases are TGTGCCAGCAGTGAAGCTGCGGACAGGGTCCCCTACGAGCAGTACTTC.